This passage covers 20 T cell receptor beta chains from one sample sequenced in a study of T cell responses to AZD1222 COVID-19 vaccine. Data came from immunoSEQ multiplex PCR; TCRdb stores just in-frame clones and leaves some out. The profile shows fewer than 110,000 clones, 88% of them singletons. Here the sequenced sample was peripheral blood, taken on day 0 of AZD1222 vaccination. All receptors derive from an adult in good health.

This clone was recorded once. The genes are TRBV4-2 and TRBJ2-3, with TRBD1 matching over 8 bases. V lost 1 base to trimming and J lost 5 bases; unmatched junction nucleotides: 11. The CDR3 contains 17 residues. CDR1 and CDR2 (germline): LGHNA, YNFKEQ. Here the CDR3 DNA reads TGTGCCAGCAGCCAAGCATTAGGACAGGGTATCGGAGATACGCAGTATTTT. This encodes CASSQALGQGIGDTQYF.

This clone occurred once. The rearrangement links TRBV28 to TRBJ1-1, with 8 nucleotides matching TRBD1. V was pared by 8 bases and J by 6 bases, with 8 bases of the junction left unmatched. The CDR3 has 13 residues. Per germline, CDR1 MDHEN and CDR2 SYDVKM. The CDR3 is CASLVQGVSEAFF. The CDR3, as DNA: TGTGCCAGCCTTGTACAGGGGGTCTCTGAAGCTTTCTTT.

CDR3 nucleotide sequence: TGTGCCAGCAGGCCTAGCGGGGGAGGAGGTTACGAGCAGTACTTC. Residues: CASRPSGGGGYEQYF. The rearrangement uses TRBV2 and TRBJ2-7, with 10 bases that match TRBD2. V lost 6 bases to trimming and J lost 4 bases; unmatched junction nucleotides: 9. Germline lookup yields CDR1 SNHLY and CDR2 FYNNEI. This CDR3 is built from 15 residues.

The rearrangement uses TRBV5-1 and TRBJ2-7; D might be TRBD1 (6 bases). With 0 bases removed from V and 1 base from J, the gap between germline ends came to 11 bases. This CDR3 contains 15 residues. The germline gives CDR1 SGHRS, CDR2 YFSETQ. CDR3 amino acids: CASSLVPGDSYEQYF. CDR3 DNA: TGCGCCAGCAGCTTGGTCCCAGGGGATTCCTACGAGCAGTACTTC.

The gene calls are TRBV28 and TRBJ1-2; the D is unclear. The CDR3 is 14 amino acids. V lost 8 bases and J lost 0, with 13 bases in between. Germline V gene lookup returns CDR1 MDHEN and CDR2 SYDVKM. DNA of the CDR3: TGTGCCAGCCGCCAGAGTTTAGCTAACTATGGCTACACCTTC. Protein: CASRQSLANYGYTF.

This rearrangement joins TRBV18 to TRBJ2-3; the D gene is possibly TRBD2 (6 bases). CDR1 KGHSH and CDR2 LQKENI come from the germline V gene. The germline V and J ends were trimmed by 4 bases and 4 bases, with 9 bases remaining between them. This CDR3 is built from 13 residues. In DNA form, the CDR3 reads TGTGCCAGCTCACGGGGGGAAGCAGATACGCAGTATTTT. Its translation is CASSRGEADTQYF.

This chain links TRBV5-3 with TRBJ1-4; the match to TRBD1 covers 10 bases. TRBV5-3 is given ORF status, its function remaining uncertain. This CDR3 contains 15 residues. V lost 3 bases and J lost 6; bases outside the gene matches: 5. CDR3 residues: CARSCDRGLHEKLFF. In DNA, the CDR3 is TGTGCCAGAAGCTGTGACAGGGGGCTTCATGAAAAACTGTTTTTT.

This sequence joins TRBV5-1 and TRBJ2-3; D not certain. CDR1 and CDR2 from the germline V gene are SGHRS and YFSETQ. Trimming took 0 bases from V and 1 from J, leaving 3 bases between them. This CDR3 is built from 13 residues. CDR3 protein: CASSLGRTDTQYF. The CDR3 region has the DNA TGCGCCAGCAGCTTGGGGCGCACAGATACGCAGTATTTT.

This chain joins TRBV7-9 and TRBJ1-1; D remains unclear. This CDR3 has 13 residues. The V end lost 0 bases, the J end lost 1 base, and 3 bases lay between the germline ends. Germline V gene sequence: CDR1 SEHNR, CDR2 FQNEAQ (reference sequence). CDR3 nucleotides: TGTGCCAGCAGCTTAGCGGCGAACACTGAAGCTTTCTTT. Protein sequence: CASSLAANTEAFF. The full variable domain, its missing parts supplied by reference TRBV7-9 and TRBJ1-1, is DTGVSQNPRHKITKRGQNVTFRCDPISEHNRLYWYRQTLGQGPEFLTYFQNEAQLEKSRLLSDRFSAERPKGSFSTLEIQRTEQGDSAMYLCASSLAANTEAFFGQGTRLTVV.

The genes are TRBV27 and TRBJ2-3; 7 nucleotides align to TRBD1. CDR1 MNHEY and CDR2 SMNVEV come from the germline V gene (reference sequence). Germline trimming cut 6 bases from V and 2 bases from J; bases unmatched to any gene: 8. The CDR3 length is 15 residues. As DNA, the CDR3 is TGTGCCAGCAGCCCCCCGGGACAGATCACAGATACGCAGTATTTT. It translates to CASSPPGQITDTQYF.

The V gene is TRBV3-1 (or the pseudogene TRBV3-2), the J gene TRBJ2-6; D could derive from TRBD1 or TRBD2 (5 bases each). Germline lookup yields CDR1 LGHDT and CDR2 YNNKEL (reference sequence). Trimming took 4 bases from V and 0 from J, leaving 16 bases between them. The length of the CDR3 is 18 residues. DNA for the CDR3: TGTGCCAGCAGCCCGGCCGGGACGGCTTACTCTGGGGCCAACGTCCTGACTTTC. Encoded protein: CASSPAGTAYSGANVLTF.

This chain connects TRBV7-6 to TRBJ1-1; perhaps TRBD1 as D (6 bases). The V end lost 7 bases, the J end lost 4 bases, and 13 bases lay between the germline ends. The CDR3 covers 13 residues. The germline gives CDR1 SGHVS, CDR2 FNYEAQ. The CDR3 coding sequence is TGTGCCAGCACCGAACAGGGTCTCACTGAAGCTTTCTTT. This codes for CASTEQGLTEAFF.

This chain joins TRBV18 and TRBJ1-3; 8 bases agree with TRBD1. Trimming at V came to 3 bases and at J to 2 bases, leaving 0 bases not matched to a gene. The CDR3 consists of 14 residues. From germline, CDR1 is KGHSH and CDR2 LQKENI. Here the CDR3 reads CASSPDRAGNTIYF. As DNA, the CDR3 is TGTGCCAGCTCACCGGACAGGGCTGGAAACACCATATATTTT. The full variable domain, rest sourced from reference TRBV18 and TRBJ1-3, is NAGVMQNPRHLVRRRGQEARLRCSPMKGHSHVYWYRQLPEEGLKFMVYLQKENIIDESGMPKERFSAEFPKEGPSILRIQQVVRGDSAAYFCASSPDRAGNTIYFGEGSWLTVV.

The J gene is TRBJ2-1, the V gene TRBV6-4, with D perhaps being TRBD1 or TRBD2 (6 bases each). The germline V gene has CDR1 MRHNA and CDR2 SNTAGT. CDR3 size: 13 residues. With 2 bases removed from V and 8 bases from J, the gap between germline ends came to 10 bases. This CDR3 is CASSDGGLDEQFF. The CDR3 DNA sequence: TGTGCCAGCAGTGACGGGGGGCTCGATGAGCAGTTCTTC.

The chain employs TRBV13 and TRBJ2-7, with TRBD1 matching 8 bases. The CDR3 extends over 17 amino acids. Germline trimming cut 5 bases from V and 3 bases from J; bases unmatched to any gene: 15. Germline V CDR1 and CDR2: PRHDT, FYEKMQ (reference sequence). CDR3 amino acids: CASSRSGQGIRSYEQYF. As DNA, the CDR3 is TGTGCCAGCAGCCGGTCAGGACAGGGAATAAGAAGCTACGAGCAGTACTTC.

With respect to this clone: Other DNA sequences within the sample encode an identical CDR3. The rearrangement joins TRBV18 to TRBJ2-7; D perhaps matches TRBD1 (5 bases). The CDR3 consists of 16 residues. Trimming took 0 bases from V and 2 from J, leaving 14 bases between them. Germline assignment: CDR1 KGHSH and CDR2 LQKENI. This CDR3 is CASSPPGQGSPYEQYF. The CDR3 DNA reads TGTGCCAGCTCACCACCGGGGCAGGGATCGCCCTACGAGCAGTACTTC.

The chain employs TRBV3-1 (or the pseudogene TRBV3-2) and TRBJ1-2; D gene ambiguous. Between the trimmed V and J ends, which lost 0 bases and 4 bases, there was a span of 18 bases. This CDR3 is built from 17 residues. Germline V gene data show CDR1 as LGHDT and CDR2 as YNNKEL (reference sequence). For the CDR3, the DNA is TGTGCCAGCAGCCAAGAGGCCCCCCGCGTCGCCTGCTATGGCTACACCTTC. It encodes CASSQEAPRVACYGYTF.

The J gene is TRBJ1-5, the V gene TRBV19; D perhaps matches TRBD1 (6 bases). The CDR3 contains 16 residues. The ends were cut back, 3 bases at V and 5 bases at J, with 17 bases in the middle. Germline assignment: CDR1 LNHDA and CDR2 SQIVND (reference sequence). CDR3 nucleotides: TGTGCCAGTAGTATTAGACGGTCGGCAGGGGATCAGCCCCAGCATTTT. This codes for CASSIRRSAGDQPQHF.

Written as DNA, the CDR3 is TGTGCCAGCAGGAGCTCTGGGGCCAACGTCCTGACTTTC. It yields the protein CASRSSGANVLTF. The chain has TRBV12-3 or TRBV12-4 and TRBJ2-6; no firm D call. There are 13 residues in the CDR3. Trimming removed 6 bases from V and 0 bases from J, with 3 bases in between.

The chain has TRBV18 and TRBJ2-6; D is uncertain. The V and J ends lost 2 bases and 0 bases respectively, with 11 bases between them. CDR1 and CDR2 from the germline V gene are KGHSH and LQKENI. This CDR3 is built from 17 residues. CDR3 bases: TGTGCCAGCTCACCAGAATTCACCTCCTCTGGGGCCAACGTCCTGACTTTC. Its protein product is CASSPEFTSSGANVLTF.